A single sample is the source of the 4 T cell receptor beta chains below, sequenced in a study of cytomegalovirus exposure and HLA in healthy donors. The PCR used 60 Vbeta and 13 Jbeta primers. Assay used: immunoSEQ multiplex PCR; TCRdb lists only in-frame clones, some missing. The sample includes 97,000 or so clones, around 80% of them seen just once. The sequenced material came from PBMCs. These receptors were collected from a man aged 35-49 years in good health and CMV-seronegative.

The chain has TRBV28 and TRBJ2-5, with TRBD2 matching over 8 bases. Germline V gives CDR1 MDHEN, CDR2 SYDVKM. V gave up 6 bases and J gave up 5 bases; unmatched junction bases: 11. The CDR3 is made up of 15 amino acids. CDR3 sequence: CASRRIGGAGETQYF. The CDR3 nucleotides are TGTGCCAGCAGACGGATCGGGGGGGCCGGGGAGACCCAGTACTTC.

The chain is built from TRBV6-5 and TRBJ2-2; TRBD1 might be the D (6 bases). V dropped 2 bases and J dropped 6 bases, with 10 bases sitting between them. From germline, CDR1 is MNHEY and CDR2 SVGAGI. The CDR3 is 14 residues long. Here the CDR3 DNA reads TGTGCCAGCAGTTACAGCAGGGGATCCGGGGAGCTGTTTTTT. It yields the protein CASSYSRGSGELFF.

This sequence joins TRBV27 and TRBJ2-2; TRBD1 matches 7 bases. CDR1 is MNHEY and CDR2 is SMNVEV in the germline V gene (reference sequence). V lost 6 bases and J lost 3; bases outside the gene matches: 7. The CDR3 consists of 15 residues. The CDR3, as DNA: TGTGCCAGCAGACCCGGGACAGTCTACACCGGGGAGCTGTTTTTT. Translated, it gives CASRPGTVYTGELFF.

The chain carries TRBV7-2 and TRBJ1-1; D is perhaps TRBD1 (6 bases). This CDR3 is built from 14 residues. Germline V gene sequence: CDR1 SGHTA, CDR2 FQGNSA. Trimming cost V 3 bases and J 1 base, with 9 bases left between them. Here the CDR3 reads CASSLGHANTEAFF. CDR3 sequence (DNA): TGTGCCAGCAGCTTGGGACACGCGAACACTGAAGCTTTCTTT.